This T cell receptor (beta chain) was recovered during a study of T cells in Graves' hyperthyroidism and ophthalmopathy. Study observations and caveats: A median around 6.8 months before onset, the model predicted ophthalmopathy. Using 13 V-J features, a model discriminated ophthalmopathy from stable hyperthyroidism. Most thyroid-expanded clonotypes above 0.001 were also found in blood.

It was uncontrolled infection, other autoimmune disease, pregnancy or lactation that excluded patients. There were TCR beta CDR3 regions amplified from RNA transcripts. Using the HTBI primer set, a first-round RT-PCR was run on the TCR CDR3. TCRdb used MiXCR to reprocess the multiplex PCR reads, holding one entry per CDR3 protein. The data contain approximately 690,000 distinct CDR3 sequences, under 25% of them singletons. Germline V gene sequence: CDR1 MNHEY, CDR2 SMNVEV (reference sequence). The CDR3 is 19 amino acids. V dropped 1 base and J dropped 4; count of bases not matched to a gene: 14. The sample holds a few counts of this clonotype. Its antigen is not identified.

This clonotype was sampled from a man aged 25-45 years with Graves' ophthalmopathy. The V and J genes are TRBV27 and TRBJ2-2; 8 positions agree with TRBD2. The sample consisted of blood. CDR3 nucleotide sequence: TGTGCCAGCAGTTTATTCCAAATCCCCGGGACTAGAGGCACCGGGGAGCTGTTTTTT. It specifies CASSLFQIPGTRGTGELFF.